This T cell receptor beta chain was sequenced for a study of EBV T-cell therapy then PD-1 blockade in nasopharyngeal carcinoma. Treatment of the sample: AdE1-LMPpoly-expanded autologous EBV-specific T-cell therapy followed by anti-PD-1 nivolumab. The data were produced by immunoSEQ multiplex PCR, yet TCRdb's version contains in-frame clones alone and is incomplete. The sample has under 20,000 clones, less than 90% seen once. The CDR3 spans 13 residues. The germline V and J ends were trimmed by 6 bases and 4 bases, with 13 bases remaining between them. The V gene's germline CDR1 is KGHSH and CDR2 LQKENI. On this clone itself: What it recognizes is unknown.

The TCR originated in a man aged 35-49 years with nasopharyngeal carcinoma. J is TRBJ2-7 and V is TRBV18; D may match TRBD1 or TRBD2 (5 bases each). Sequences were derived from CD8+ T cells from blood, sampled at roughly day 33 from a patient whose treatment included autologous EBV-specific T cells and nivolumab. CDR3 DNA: TGTGCCAGCTCTCCCCGGGACGGATACGAGCAGTACTTC. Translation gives CASSPRDGYEQYF.